This is a list of T cell receptor beta chains from one sample in a study of PD-L1 blockade in urothelial cancer. The repertoire was sequenced with immunoSEQ multiplex PCR; TCRdb's copy has only in-frame clones and lacks some. Of 35,000 to 45,000 clones in the sample, around nine tenths are singletons; the top ten hold approximately 25%. Sequenced here: PBMCs, sampled around atezolizumab (anti-PD-L1) treatment. The receptors stem from a donor at least 40 years old with urothelial cancer. Both conserved end residues are trimmed from each CDR3. D genes are given only for firm matches. Clone size is shown for a subset of rows, as once, few, many or a class of expanded clone.

J gene | D gene | clone size | V gene | CDR3 protein
TRBJ1-1 | - | - | TRBV6-5 | ASSTPQGVTEAF
TRBJ1-2 | - | - | TRBV14 | ASSQDARVGYGYT
TRBJ1-1 | TRBD1 | - | TRBV28 | ASTDRMNTEAF
TRBJ2-7 | - | - | TRBV14 | ASSQPREGAEQY
TRBJ2-2 | - | once | TRBV7-3 | ASSPLSPRTGELF
TRBJ1-5 | TRBD1 | - | TRBV18 | ASSPGTGGQPQH
TRBJ2-1 | TRBD2 | - | TRBV15 | ATSRGGTSGTYNEQF
TRBJ1-4 | - | once | TRBV27 | ASSEAGRAEKLF
TRBJ1-2 | TRBD1 | few | TRBV29-1 | SVGTGNYGYT
TRBJ2-7 | - | - | TRBV23-1 | ASGHDTDAPYPSSYEQY
TRBJ2-1 | - | - | TRBV11-2 | ASRGGSSYNEQF
TRBJ1-1 | - | - | TRBV19 | ASSARTDTEAF
TRBJ2-5 | TRBD2 | - | TRBV9 | ASSTERGGRETQY
TRBJ1-3 | - | - | TRBV4-3 | ASSQVMTATAGNTIY
TRBJ2-2 | TRBD1 | - | TRBV14 | ASSGQAVGELF
TRBJ1-3 | - | - | TRBV18 | ASSTTLGDTIY
TRBJ1-2 | - | - | TRBV5-1 | ASSLDNGQNLYGYT
TRBJ2-1 | TRBD1 | - | TRBV4-1 | ASSHRDRGTAHSNEQF
TRBJ2-7 | - | - | TRBV7-2 | ASSPSQGNYEQY
TRBJ2-7 | - | - | TRBV28 | ASTTGSAYEQY